This is a list of T cell receptor beta chains from one sample in a study of sequential checkpoint blockade in melanoma. Libraries were prepared by immunoSEQ multiplex PCR; TCRdb keeps only in-frame clonotypes and omits some of them. This table holds about 1,400 clones, more than 20% found once. The specimen comprised tumor tissue (inferred from file names), sampled from a patient given nivolumab and ipilimumab in sequence. These receptor sequences come from a human donor with melanoma. Both conserved end residues are part of each CDR3. Fields, in order: J gene, D gene, V gene, clone size, CDR3 length, CDR3 DNA, CDR3 protein. A D gene is named only where the DNA matches it firmly. Clone size is not always given. Where it is, it says once, few, many or a class for expanded clones.

TRBJ2-7,.,TRBV15,.,15,TGTGCCACCAGCAGAGCCGGTGCAGGGAATCGCGAGCAGTACTTC,CATSRAGAGNREQYF
TRBJ2-1,TRBD2,TRBV6-4,few,16,TGTGCCAGCAGTTTTTATAGCGGGAGTTCTCACAATGAGCAGTTCTTC,CASSFYSGSSHNEQFF
TRBJ2-3,.,TRBV12-1,.,15,TGTGCCAGCAGCTTTCGGCCAGGGGGTTCAGATACGCAGTATTTT,CASSFRPGGSDTQYF
TRBJ2-1,TRBD2,TRBV10-2,.,13,TGCGCCAGCAGAGGACTAGCTACCGATGAGCAGTTCTTC,CASRGLATDEQFF
TRBJ2-7,TRBD1,TRBV6-7,few,11,TGTGCCACGGACAGGGTCTACGAGCAGTACTTC,CATDRVYEQYF
TRBJ2-3,.,TRBV5-1,.,15,TGCGCCAGCAGCCGGTCGGGACCCAGCACAGATACGCAGTATTTT,CASSRSGPSTDTQYF
TRBJ1-5,.,TRBV25-1,large,14,TGTGCCAGCAGTGAATCGGGAGCTAATCAGCCCCAGCATTTT,CASSESGANQPQHF
TRBJ1-5,.,TRBV19,.,16,TGTGCCAGTAGCCTTAGAGGGGGTTCCCCCAATCAGCCCCAGCATTTT,CASSLRGGSPNQPQHF
TRBJ2-1,TRBD2,TRBV5-1,few,16,TGCGCCAGCAGCTTGGAGGCTAGCGGGAGGAACAATGAGCAGTTCTTC,CASSLEASGRNNEQFF
TRBJ1-3,.,TRBV23-1,few,13,TGCGCCAGCAGCTCTCCTTATGGGGACACCATATATTTT,CASSSPYGDTIYF
TRBJ2-7,.,TRBV6-8,few,12,TGTGCCAGCAGGACGGTAGTCCTAGGACAGTACTTC,CASRTVVLGQYF
TRBJ2-1,.,TRBV4-1,few,13,TGCGCCAGCAGCCAAGATCCTAACAATGAGCAGTTCTTC,CASSQDPNNEQFF
TRBJ1-6,TRBD1,TRBV6-8,.,17,TGTGCCAGTAAGGAGACAGGGTGGATCTCCTATAATTCACCCCTCCACTTT,CASKETGWISYNSPLHF
TRBJ2-1,.,TRBV12-5,few,14,TGTGCTAGTGGCCTAGACGGGAACTACAATGAGCAGTTCTTC,CASGLDGNYNEQFF
TRBJ2-7,.,TRBV9,.,16,TGTGCCAGCAACTCCACTAGCCACCTCTTCAGGAACGAGCAGTACTTC,CASNSTSHLFRNEQYF
TRBJ1-2,.,TRBV6-8,large,13,TGTGCCAGCAGTCGCGGACAGATCTATGGCTACACCTTC,CASSRGQIYGYTF
TRBJ1-1,.,TRBV7-1,medium-sized,13,TGTGCCAGCAGCTGGGGACAGAACACTGAAGCTTTCTTT,CASSWGQNTEAFF
TRBJ2-3,.,TRBV11-3,few,14,TGTGCCAGCAGCTTTAGCACTAGCACAGATACGCAGTATTTT,CASSFSTSTDTQYF
TRBJ1-5,.,TRBV15,.,14,TGTGCCACCAGCAGAGATGGAAATCCGGAGCCCCAGCATTTT,CATSRDGNPEPQHF
TRBJ1-5,TRBD1,TRBV28,.,15,TGTGCCAGCAGGATCCGGGACAGTAGCAATCAGCCCCAGCATTTT,CASRIRDSSNQPQHF
TRBJ2-5,TRBD1,TRBV6-8,.,13,TGTGCCAGCAGTCTGGACAGGGTATCCCCCCAGTACTTC,CASSLDRVSPQYF
TRBJ2-2,.,TRBV28,large,20,TGTGCCAGCAGTTATCTGGGTATCGGTAGCGGAAAACAGAACACCGGGGAGCTGTTTTTT,CASSYLGIGSGKQNTGELFF
TRBJ1-5,TRBD1,TRBV7-6,few,15,TGTGCCAGCAGCCTAGTACAGGGGCCTAATCAGCCCCAGCATTTT,CASSLVQGPNQPQHF
TRBJ1-2,TRBD1,TRBV15,hyperexpanded,14,TGTGCCACCAGCAGAGGGGCAGGGGGCGATGGCTACACCTTC,CATSRGAGGDGYTF
TRBJ1-1,TRBD1,TRBV18,.,14,TGTGCCAGCTCCGCGACAGGGATGAACACTGAAGCTTTCTTT,CASSATGMNTEAFF
TRBJ1-5,.,TRBV19,few,17,TGTGCCAGTAGTAGAAGGGACCTCGAGTGGAGCAATCAGCCCCAGCATTTT,CASSRRDLEWSNQPQHF
TRBJ2-5,TRBD2,TRBV19,.,17,TGTGCCAGTAGTATAGGATTATGGCGGGGGGGGAAAGAGACCCAGTACTTC,CASSIGLWRGGKETQYF
TRBJ1-4,.,TRBV19,few,13,TGTGCCATAAAGGGGTCAACGAATGAAAAACTGTTTTTT,CAIKGSTNEKLFF
TRBJ2-7,TRBD1,TRBV28,.,16,TGTGCCAGCAGTATAACCCCTGGGCAGGGGGACGACGAGCAGTACTTC,CASSITPGQGDDEQYF
TRBJ1-1,TRBD1,TRBV6-8,large,13,TGTGCCATCTCCCCCGGGACAGGGACTGAAGCTTTCTTT,CAISPGTGTEAFF
TRBJ1-2,.,TRBV30,.,13,TGTGCCTGGAGTTTACAGGCCAGCTATGGCTACACCTTC,CAWSLQASYGYTF
TRBJ1-1,.,TRBV9,large,12,TGTGCCAGCAGCCGCAGAGACACTGAAGCTTTCTTT,CASSRRDTEAFF
TRBJ2-1,.,TRBV6-8,few,17,TGTGCCAGCTCCCCGGTTCCGGGGGCCAGCTCCTACAATGAGCAGTTCTTC,CASSPVPGASSYNEQFF
TRBJ2-3,.,TRBV10-2,.,16,TGCGCCAGCAGTGATAGGCAGGGGGAGGCCACAGATACGCAGTATTTT,CASSDRQGEATDTQYF
TRBJ2-1,TRBD2,TRBV11-3,few,15,TGTGCCAGCAGCTTAGAAGCGGGAGCAGACAATGAGCAGTTCTTC,CASSLEAGADNEQFF
TRBJ1-5,.,TRBV28,.,13,TGTGCCAGCACCAAAGGGGTATGGCAGCCCCAGCATTTT,CASTKGVWQPQHF
TRBJ1-2,.,TRBV6-8,few,12,TGTGCCAGCAGTTACTCCCAGGGCGGCTACACCTTC,CASSYSQGGYTF
TRBJ2-1,.,TRBV19,.,14,TGTGCCAGTAGTACCCCCGGGTTAAGGAATGAGCAGTTCTTC,CASSTPGLRNEQFF
TRBJ2-3,.,TRBV9,few,16,TGTGCCAGCAGCGAGCTCTGGGGGAGTCCATATGATACGCAGTATTTT,CASSELWGSPYDTQYF
TRBJ2-7,TRBD1,TRBV6-8,few,16,TGTGCCAGCAGAGGATCCGGGACAGGGAGAACCTACGAGCAGTACTTC,CASRGSGTGRTYEQYF
TRBJ2-7,.,TRBV30,.,11,TGTGCCTGGAGTTCCCGCTACGAGCAGTACTTC,CAWSSRYEQYF
TRBJ2-1,.,TRBV1,.,16,TGCGCCAGCAGCCAAGATCTGACAGGGACAGGCAATGAGCAGTTCTTC,CASSQDLTGTGNEQFF
TRBJ2-5,TRBD2,TRBV14,large,16,TGTGCCAGCAGCCAACAACTAGCGGGGGGCCAAGAGACCCAGTACTTC,CASSQQLAGGQETQYF
TRBJ1-2,.,TRBV29-1,.,13,TGCAGCGTCTCGGGCAGAACTAACTATGGCTACACCTTC,CSVSGRTNYGYTF
TRBJ2-7,.,TRBV11-3,medium-sized,15,TGTGCCAGCAGCTTAGTCGGCCAGACCACCTACGAGCAGTACTTC,CASSLVGQTTYEQYF
TRBJ2-5,TRBD1,TRBV6-8,.,16,TGTGCCAGCAGCCACTCAGGGGACAGGGGACAAGAGACCCAGTACTTC,CASSHSGDRGQETQYF
TRBJ1-2,TRBD1,TRBV19,few,15,TGTGCCAGTAGTCCTATACAGGGGGCTAACTATGGCTACACCTTC,CASSPIQGANYGYTF
TRBJ2-7,.,TRBV9,few,14,TGTGCCAGCAGTGAAGGGGTTATCCTCTACGAGCAGTACTTC,CASSEGVILYEQYF
TRBJ1-1,.,TRBV11-3,medium-sized,16,TGTGCCAGCAACACCTGGCGCTACGATATGAACACTGAAGCTTTCTTT,CASNTWRYDMNTEAFF
TRBJ2-1,TRBD2,TRBV6-8,few,17,TGTGCCACCAGATACCCACTAGCGGGAGGCTCCTACAATGAGCAGTTCTTC,CATRYPLAGGSYNEQFF
TRBJ2-3,TRBD2,TRBV5-1,.,15,TGCGCCAGCAGCTTCCGCGGGGGGGCTATGGATACGCAGTATTTT,CASSFRGGAMDTQYF
TRBJ1-1,.,TRBV6-8,.,14,TGTGCCAGCAGTTCAGGAGTTGGGAACACTGAAGCTTTCTTT,CASSSGVGNTEAFF
TRBJ1-1,.,TRBV19,once,12,TGTGCCAGCAGGCCCGGAGTCTCTGAAGCTTTCTTT,CASRPGVSEAFF